The 13 T cell receptor beta chains listed next were all sequenced from one sample in a study of T cells after yellow fever vaccination. MiXCR, run by TCRdb on the 5' RACE reads, gives a single entry per CDR3 protein. The sample lists about 230,000 distinct CDR3 sequences; more than 6.5% were seen once. The source was CD4+ T cells sorted from PBMCs, collected on the day of the yellow fever booster vaccination. Receptor source: a young man who received the YFV17D yellow fever vaccine.

This clonotype has ten or more counts. This sequence joins TRBV5-6 and TRBJ2-1, with unresolved D. CDR1 is SGHDT, CDR2 YYEEEE, per germline. The CDR3 consists of 14 residues. Between the trimmed V and J ends, which lost 0 bases and 8 bases, there was a span of 12 bases. The CDR3 nucleotides are TGTGCCAGCAGCTTGGGGACGGTGGAGCATGAGCAGTTCTTC. Amino acids: CASSLGTVEHEQFF. The full variable domain, completed using reference TRBV5-6 and TRBJ2-1, is DAGVTQSPTHLIKTRGQQVTLRCSPKSGHDTVSWYQQALGQGPQFIFQYYEEEERQRGNFPDRFSGHQFPNYSSELNVNALLLGDSALYLCASSLGTVEHEQFFGPGTRLTVL.

This clonotype has ten or more counts. The genes are TRBV14 and TRBJ1-2; D ambiguous. Looked up from germline, CDR1 is SGHDN and CDR2 is FVKESK. The length of the CDR3 is 16 residues. Trimming cost V 1 base and J 4 bases, with 16 bases left between them. CDR3 residues: CASSQGLFPNFYGYTF. The CDR3 region has the DNA TGTGCCAGCAGCCAAGGATTGTTCCCCAATTTCTATGGCTACACCTTC.

A few counts support this clonotype. V and J are TRBV7-2 and TRBJ2-7, with TRBD2 matching over 16 bases. The CDR3 is 19 residues long. The germline V gene encodes CDR1 SGHTA and CDR2 FQGNSA. The ends lost 6 bases at V and 4 bases at J; junction bases unmatched: 15. For the CDR3, the DNA is TGTGCCAGCAGTCTAGCGGGGACTAGCGGGAGGGCCGAATCATACGAGCAGTACTTC. Translation gives CASSLAGTSGRAESYEQYF.

This clonotype has at least ten counts. The V call is TRBV12-3 or TRBV12-4, the J call TRBJ2-2; a possible D gene is TRBD1 (5 bases). V lost 10 bases to trimming and J lost 3 bases, with 15 bases between them. The CDR3 spans 14 residues. Here the CDR3 reads CATTGQVDTGELFF. The CDR3 DNA follows: TGTGCCACCACAGGCCAGGTCGACACCGGGGAGCTGTTTTTT.

The rearrangement joins TRBV5-8 to TRBJ2-5; D is ambiguous. The CDR3 extends over 8 amino acids. The germline V and J ends were trimmed by 3 bases and 12 bases, with 3 bases remaining between them. The V gene's germline CDR1 is SGHTS and CDR2 YDEGEE. CDR3 in DNA: TGTGCCAGCAGCTCGAAGTACTTC. As protein: CASSSKYF.

The chain is built from TRBV2 and TRBJ2-2; 8 bases fit TRBD1. The length of the CDR3 is 16 residues. Germline lookup yields CDR1 SNHLY and CDR2 FYNNEI. V was clipped by 7 bases and J by 3 bases; unmatched bases: 10. This CDR3 reads CASIFQGARDTGELFF. The CDR3 DNA sequence: TGTGCCAGCATTTTCCAGGGGGCGAGGGACACCGGGGAGCTGTTTTTT.

V gene TRBV20-1 combines with J gene TRBJ1-5, with D possibly being TRBD1 (6 bases). Trimming took off 5 bases at V and 0 bases at J, with 14 bases between the two ends. The CDR3 extends over 15 amino acids. Looked up from germline, CDR1 is DFQATT and CDR2 is SNEGSKA (reference sequence). Here the CDR3 reads CSASRGGFSNQPQHF. Written as DNA, the CDR3 is TGCAGTGCTTCGAGGGGGGGGTTTAGCAATCAGCCCCAGCATTTT.

This chain joins TRBV24-1 and TRBJ2-3; the D gene is possibly TRBD1 (6 bases). The V gene lost 3 bases and the J gene lost 2 bases, with 8 bases spanning the gap. The CDR3 covers 14 residues. CDR1 is KGHDR, CDR2 SFDVKD, per germline. The CDR3 DNA sequence: TGTGCCACCAGTGATACAGGGACCACAGATACGCAGTATTTT. Amino acids: CATSDTGTTDTQYF.

This clonotype was seen ten or more times. The J gene is TRBJ2-7, the V gene TRBV20-1, with a possible D match to TRBD2 (5 bases). V gave up 6 bases and J gave up 3 bases, with 15 bases separating them. Germline CDR1 and CDR2: DFQATT and SNEGSKA (reference sequence). The CDR3 has 13 amino acids. CDR3 region: CSAGDLERYEQYF. CDR3 coding DNA: TGCAGTGCGGGAGACTTGGAGCGCTACGAGCAGTACTTC.

This clonotype was seen a few times. The CDR3 DNA is TGTGCCATCAGAGGGACCTCCTTAGGCGATACGCAGTATTTT. Protein sequence: CAIRGTSLGDTQYF. The chain uses TRBV10-3 and TRBJ2-3; D may match TRBD1 or TRBD2 (5 bases each). CDR1 and CDR2 (germline): ENHRY, SYGVKD. CDR3 length: 14 residues. Trimming removed 6 bases at V and 6 bases at J, with 16 bases between.

The chain recombines TRBV7-7 with TRBJ2-2; D gene uncertain. The CDR3 spans 14 residues. V lost 5 bases to trimming and J lost 0 bases, with 7 bases between them. Germline values: CDR1 SSHAT, CDR2 FNYEAQ (reference sequence). CDR3 nucleotide sequence: TGTGCCAGCAGCACGACGGCGAACACCGGGGAGCTGTTTTTT. The encoded protein is CASSTTANTGELFF.

This clonotype was counted a few times. The V call is TRBV18, the J call TRBJ2-1; a weak D match, TRBD1 (5 bases). V was pared by 1 base and J by 2 bases, with 12 bases between. Germline loops: CDR1 KGHSH, CDR2 LQKENI. This CDR3 has 16 amino acids. CDR3 protein: CASSPLDRRPYNEQFF. CDR3 bases: TGTGCCAGCTCACCACTAGACAGAAGGCCCTACAATGAGCAGTTCTTC.

V usage is TRBV12-3 or TRBV12-4 and J usage is TRBJ1-1; D gene uncertain. The CDR3 is 12 amino acids. V was shortened by 6 bases and J by 3 bases, with 8 bases between the two germline ends. CDR3 amino acids: CASRRQDTEAFF. In DNA, the CDR3 is TGTGCCAGCAGGCGTCAGGACACTGAAGCTTTCTTT.